This T cell receptor (beta chain) was recorded in a study of CD8+ T cells in alopecia areata. As for the study in general: Oral tofacitinib, 5 to 10 mg twice daily, was given in an open-label trial.

This clone appeared a few times. Sequencing relied on a cDNA template that was reverse transcribed from extracted RNA. Generated by immunoSEQ multiplex PCR, the TCRdb table keeps only in-frame clones and is missing some. This sample carries 180,000 or so clones, over 55% of them seen once, and the ten largest clones take 1.5% to 2%. Starting from PBMCs, sorting isolated CD4+ and CD8+ T cells. This CDR3 spans 13 amino acids. Germline V lookup: CDR1 MNHNY, CDR2 SVGAGI (reference sequence). Trimming took off 6 bases at V and 8 bases at J, with 16 bases between the two ends. The input for sequencing was CD4+ T cells sorted from blood, taken at week 0. This chain joins TRBV6-6 and TRBJ1-1, with D maybe TRBD1 (6 bases). The clonotype comes from a human donor with alopecia areata. CDR3 sequence: CASSSGVRGEAFF. CDR3 bases: TGTGCCAGCAGCAGTGGTGTCAGGGGAGAAGCTTTCTTT.